This TCR beta chain emerged from a study of T cells expressing NK-cell markers. About the study: Sorted T-cell subsets CD3+CD56+NKG2C+, CD3+CD56+NKG2C- and CD3+CD56-NKG2C+ were TCR beta-sequenced. Out of eight donors sequenced, seven tested HCMV-seropositive and the remaining one seronegative. Study-level results: Whether expanded NKG2C+ T cell clones were HCMV specific stayed uncertain. In a group of several donors, dominant NKG2C+ clonotypes represented about 1.0-7.5% of CD8+ T cells.

TCRdb re-called the 5' RACE reads; one entry per CDR3 protein, DNA not given. The table lists roughly 430,000 distinct CDR3 sequences. A note on this clonotype: Its matching antigen is unknown.

CDR1 and CDR2 from the germline V gene are SQVTM and ANQGSEA. The CDR3 consists of 13 residues. The sequenced sample was blood T cells: a sorted CD56 or NKG2C T cell subset, CD4+ or CD8+ T cells, or bulk PBMC T cells (not recorded which). The V call is TRBV29-1, the J call TRBJ1-4; no DNA is available, so the TRBD1 call from TCRdb remains unchecked. The sequence derives from a woman aged 18-70 years in good health. The CDR3 reads CSVGDATNEKLFF.